Listed here is a single T cell receptor beta chain. The data derive from a study of tumor-infiltrating lymphocytes in oesophageal squamous cell carcinoma. A single record per CDR3 protein comes from TCRdb applying MiXCR to the PCR reads. The data hold roughly 20,000 distinct CDR3 sequences, with around 40% observed a single time. The CDR3 contains 12 residues. Germline CDR1 reads MNHNS; CDR2 reads SASEGT. The V gene is TRBV6-1, the J gene TRBJ2-3; D is unclear. The J call is uncertain, as TRBJ2-1 better fits the DNA end. Sample: normal esophageal tissue next to the tumor. The TCR was taken from a female donor with esophageal squamous cell carcinoma. The DNA of the CDR3 is TGTGCCAGCGACGCCAGCGACAATGAGCAGTTCTTC. Translating gives CASDASDNEQFF.